The 5 T cell receptor beta chains listed next were all sequenced from one sample in a study of tumor-infiltrating lymphocytes in primary liver carcinoma. TCR beta cDNA was prepared out of around 460 ng total RNA by means of a constant-region primer. What produced the TCR beta libraries was three nested multiplex PCR rounds using slightly modified ARM-PCR. The first two PCR rounds, approximately 10 cycles each, used TRBV1-TRBV30 forward primers and a C-beta reverse primer. MiXCR was run by TCRdb on the multiplex PCR reads, yielding one entry per CDR3 protein. This sample yields approximately 340,000 distinct CDR3 sequences, of which 65% are seen a single time; about 6.5% belongs to the top ten. It was unsorted whole blood that yielded blood RNA, and germline DNA was also extracted. The sample taken for sequencing was peripheral blood. These receptors all come from a man between 35 and 55 years old with primary liver carcinoma and hepatitis B virus infection.

The chain joins TRBV12-5 to TRBJ2-3, with TRBD1 as a possible D gene (6 bases). The V gene lost 1 base and the J gene lost 2 bases, with 10 bases spanning the gap. The CDR3 length is 15 residues. Germline lookup yields CDR1 LGHNT and CDR2 FRNRAP. The chain's CDR3 is CASGLGQDITDTQYF. The CDR3 coding sequence is TGTGCTAGTGGTTTGGGACAGGACATCACAGATACGCAGTATTTT.

As for this clonotype: An end of the junction differs from the germline gene, which may be a read error. The rearrangement uses TRBV6-5 and TRBJ2-3; possibly TRBD1 for D (5 bases). The CDR3 has 14 residues. Looked up from germline, CDR1 is MNHEY and CDR2 is SVGAGI. The CDR3 loop is CSSSSGPPTGKQYF. For the CDR3, the DNA is TGTTCCAGCAGTTCAGGGCCCCCCACAGGTAAGCAGTATTTT.

With respect to this clonotype: A read error is possible here, since a much larger clone lies one base away. This chain uses TRBV29-1 with TRBJ2-2; possible D gene TRBD1, 6 bases. The V end was cut by 5 bases, the J end by 5 bases, with 15 bases between. The CDR3 totals 14 residues. Germline CDR1 reads SQVTM; CDR2 reads ANQGSEA. CDR3 protein: CSVNPGTQTGELFF. CDR3 sequence (DNA): TGCAGCGTTAACCCCGGGACACAGACCGGGGAGCTGTTTTTT.

Remarks on this clonotype: One end of the junction is discordant with germline, which a read error may explain. The V gene is TRBV4-1, the J gene TRBJ2-1, with D possibly TRBD2 on 7 matching bases. CDR1 and CDR2 (germline): MGHRA, YSYEKL. The CDR3 runs to 17 residues. This CDR3 reads CTSTTEGGASVWPEQFF. CDR3 bases: TGCACCAGCACCACCGAAGGGGGGGCTAGCGTATGGCCTGAGCAGTTCTTC.

There are a few counts of this clonotype. This may be a read error: a much more frequent sequence differs by one nucleotide. The V and J genes are TRBV29-1 and TRBJ2-5, with 8 bases fitting TRBD2. Germline V gene sequence: CDR1 SQVTM, CDR2 ANQGSEA. The CDR3 contains 14 residues. CDR3 nucleotides: TGCAGCGTTGAATCCGGGAGGGCCCCCGGGACCCGGTACTTC. Protein sequence: CSVESGRAPGTRYF.